One sample yielded the 12 T cell receptor beta chains listed below, sequenced in a study of beta chain features in type 1 diabetes (dated by TCRdb to between 2018 and 2020). Library generation was performed with the immunoSEQ multiplex PCR assay. The entire isolated RNA was reverse transcribed using the High Capacity cDNA Reverse Transcription Kit, and thus expressed TCRB transcripts were sequenced. TCRdb mirrors the immuneACCESS table, restricted to in-frame sequences. Some clones are absent from its copies; in checked studies, under half trace to an unresolved V gene, and the reason for the others is unknown. The sample includes about 150,000 clones, with under 11% observed a single time. About 1.3% of the sample goes to the ten largest clones. The sample was naive CD4+ T cells from blood. The intended sense of this specimen's cell subset or site label: true naive CD4+ T cells. These receptors were collected from a young man in good health.

This clone was observed at least ten times. This chain connects TRBV5-4 to TRBJ2-1, with TRBD2 identical over 8 bases. The CDR3 consists of 13 residues. Germline lookup yields CDR1 SGHNT and CDR2 YYREEE (reference sequence). V trimming: 6 bases; J trimming: 8 bases; junction bases outside the gene matches: 7. The DNA of the CDR3 is TGTGCCAGCATGAACCGGGGGGGCCATGAGCAGTTCTTC. It yields the protein CASMNRGGHEQFF.

This clone occurred many times. The V and J genes are TRBV18 and TRBJ2-3; 12 bases agree with TRBD2. There are 15 residues in the CDR3. Germline V gives CDR1 KGHSH, CDR2 LQKENI. J lost 4 bases, V lost 6 bases, and 5 bases had no gene match. The chain's CDR3 is CASSPSGGASDTQYF. Here the CDR3 DNA reads TGTGCCAGCTCCCCTAGCGGGGGGGCCTCAGATACGCAGTATTTT.

This clone was counted between two and nine times. The chain combines TRBV28 with TRBJ2-5; possibly TRBD2 for D (6 bases). From germline, CDR1 is MDHEN and CDR2 SYDVKM. Trimming removed 6 bases from V and 2 bases from J, with 13 bases in between. The CDR3 runs 14 residues. The CDR3 coding sequence is TGTGCCAGCAGCCTCCGGGGGATACAAGAGACCCAGTACTTC. This gives the protein CASSLRGIQETQYF.

The CDR3 protein is CASSLEFGQYNEQFF. CDR3 sequence (DNA): TGTGCCAGCAGCTTGGAATTCGGACAGTACAATGAGCAGTTCTTC. This sequence joins TRBV5-4 and TRBJ2-1; D perhaps matches TRBD1 (6 bases). The V gene's germline CDR1 is SGHNT and CDR2 YYREEE (reference sequence). The V and J ends lost 0 bases and 4 bases respectively, with 11 bases between them. The CDR3 spans 15 residues.

The rearrangement links TRBV9 to TRBJ1-2; D is ambiguous. This CDR3 is 12 amino acids long. Germline lookup yields CDR1 SGDLS and CDR2 YYNGEE. Trimming pared 10 bases from V and 3 bases from J, leaving 13 bases between. In nucleotides, the CDR3 is TGTGCCCCCCCTTTAGATCACTATGGCTACACCTTC. Its protein is CAPPLDHYGYTF.

In its sample, this clone was seen a few times. The chain employs TRBV9 and TRBJ1-2; possible D gene TRBD1, 5 bases. CDR3 length equals 12 residues. Trimming shortened V by 4 bases and J by 4 bases, and 8 bases separated the two germline ends. The germline V gene has CDR1 SGDLS and CDR2 YYNGEE. The CDR3 DNA follows: TGTGCCAGCAGCACGGGACTCTATGGCTACACCTTC. Amino acids: CASSTGLYGYTF.

This clone was recorded a few times. The chain recombines TRBV7-3 with TRBJ2-1, with D perhaps TRBD2 (7 bases). Deletions cut 0 bases from V and 2 bases from J, with 8 bases between. CDR3 length: 15 residues. Germline-derived CDR1 and CDR2 are SGHTA and FQGTGA. As DNA, the CDR3 is TGTGCCAGCAGCTTAACCGGGGGGCCCTACAATGAGCAGTTCTTC. As protein: CASSLTGGPYNEQFF.

In its sample, this clone was seen many times. The CDR3 nucleotides read TGTGCCAGCAGCTTCCTACGGGACTTGCAGTTCTTC. Its protein is CASSFLRDLQFF. V and J are TRBV7-9 and TRBJ2-1; tentative D call: TRBD2 (6 bases). This CDR3 region has 12 residues. Germline V gives CDR1 SEHNR, CDR2 FQNEAQ (reference sequence). The germline V and J ends were trimmed by 3 bases and 12 bases, with 12 bases remaining between them.

V gene TRBV10-1 combines with J gene TRBJ2-3, with 10 bases fitting TRBD2. Germline lookup yields CDR1 WNHNN and CDR2 SYGVQD (reference sequence). The CDR3 covers 15 residues. The junction had 10 bases not matched to a gene; V was cut back by 6 bases and J by 7 bases. CDR3 loop: CASSPTSGTAYTQYF. The DNA for the CDR3 is TGCGCCAGCAGCCCCACTAGCGGGACGGCGTATACGCAGTATTTT.

This clone turned up a few times. The rearrangement uses TRBV7-2 and TRBJ1-5; possible D gene TRBD1, 5 bases. V lost 6 bases and J lost 7, with 19 bases in between. CDR3 length: 15 residues. CDR1 and CDR2 (germline): SGHTA, FQGNSA. CDR3 DNA: TGTGCCAGCAGTCAGAGTAGCGGGGGAGGACAGCCCCAGCATTTT. Protein sequence: CASSQSSGGGQPQHF. Drawing the rest from reference TRBV7-2 and TRBJ1-5, the complete variable domain is GAGVSQSPSNKVTEKGKDVELRCDPISGHTALYWYRQSLGQGLEFLIYFQGNSAPDKSGLPSDRFSAERTGGSVSTLTIQRTQQEDSAVYLCASSQSSGGGQPQHFGDGTRLSIL.

This clone occurred a few times. The chain joins TRBV7-2 to TRBJ2-2; 10 nucleotides agree with TRBD2. Losses at the gene ends were 4 bases for V and 3 bases for J; bases not matched to a gene: 11. The CDR3 has 18 amino acids. CDR1 is SGHTA, CDR2 FQGNSA, per germline. The CDR3 reads CASSSLRWTSGHTGELFF. DNA for the CDR3: TGTGCCAGCAGCTCTTTACGGTGGACTAGCGGTCACACCGGGGAGCTGTTTTTT.

The rearrangement links TRBV28 to TRBJ1-5; D unresolved. Trimming removed 5 bases from V and 5 bases from J, with 10 bases in between. CDR3 length: 13 residues. The germline V gene has CDR1 MDHEN and CDR2 SYDVKM. This chain's CDR3 is CASSLYSDQPQHF. In nucleotides, the CDR3 is TGTGCCAGCAGTCTATACTCGGATCAGCCCCAGCATTTT.